The 10 T cell receptor beta chains reported below all come from one sample, sequenced in a study of OX40 agonist ivuxolimab in advanced cancers. Receptor libraries were prepared by the immunoSEQ multiplex PCR assay. As stored in TCRdb, this immuneACCESS dataset retains in-frame rearrangements with V and J assigned. A fraction of the clones does not appear; measured against another copy, unresolved V genes explain less than half of the discrepancy, and the remainder lacks a known reason. This sample is represented by more than 70,000 clones; roughly 80% of them were singletons. Of the sample, approximately 0.44% is held by the ten largest clones. The sample in question was CD4+ or CD8+ T cells sorted from blood, obtained in a trial of the OX40 agonist ivuxolimab. The receptors originated from an adult with an advanced solid tumor such as melanoma, head and neck, liver or kidney cancer.

The chain carries TRBV6-1 and TRBJ2-1; D is uncertain. There are 16 residues in the CDR3. Trimming pared 2 bases from V and 0 bases from J, leaving 11 bases between. Germline CDR1 and CDR2: MNHNS and SASEGT. CDR3 protein: CASSEPAASSYNEQFF. The CDR3 nucleotides are TGTGCCAGCAGTGAACCGGCCGCCAGCTCCTACAATGAGCAGTTCTTC.

The rearrangement joins TRBV14 to TRBJ2-5; possibly TRBD1 for D (6 bases). V lost 4 bases, J lost 4 bases, and 16 bases lay in between. The CDR3 has 15 amino acids. Per germline, CDR1 SGHDN and CDR2 FVKESK. The CDR3 bases are TGTGCCAGCAGCCCATTCAGGGGTGGCGGAGAGACCCAGTACTTC. It yields the protein CASSPFRGGGETQYF.

The chain has TRBV7-6 and TRBJ2-6, with D possibly being TRBD2 (6 bases). V lost 5 bases to trimming and J lost 16 bases, with 18 bases between them. The CDR3 consists of 13 residues. CDR1 SGHVS and CDR2 FNYEAQ come from the germline V gene. The CDR3: CASSIRRGSRLTF. DNA for the CDR3: TGTGCCAGCAGCATACGGCGGGGTTCCCGACTGACTTTC.

The chain employs TRBV28 and TRBJ2-7, with TRBD1 matching 7 bases. Germline V lookup: CDR1 MDHEN, CDR2 SYDVKM. The V segment lost 10 bases and the J segment 3 bases; nucleotides outside the gene matches: 12. The CDR3 sequence is 14 residues long. CDR3 sequence (DNA): TGTGCCACCCTTAGTGGGGACAGTAGCTACGAGCAGTACGTC. This gives the protein CATLSGDSSYEQYV.

This clone was observed a single time. The chain recombines TRBV19 with TRBJ2-5, with TRBD1 identical over 10 bases. After removal of 3 bases from V and 5 bases from J, the junction contained 24 bases not matched to a gene. The CDR3 runs 21 residues. Germline V CDR1 and CDR2: LNHDA, SQIVND (reference sequence). CDR3 bases: TGTGCCAGTAGTATCCAAGGAGCCTGGGCCGGCCGACAGGGGGCACGGGAGACCCAGTACTTC. Translated: CASSIQGAWAGRQGARETQYF.

The CDR3 DNA is TGTGCCAGCAGCTCCCCCTCCTACAATGAGCAGTTCTTC. It encodes CASSSPSYNEQFF. The chain recombines TRBV11-3 with TRBJ2-1; D remains unclear. Germline V gives CDR1 SGHNT, CDR2 YENEEA. CDR3 size: 13 residues. Trimming removed 4 bases from V and 0 bases from J, with 4 bases in between.

This sequence joins TRBV5-4 and TRBJ1-4, with D hard to call. Trimming left V 0 bases short and J 5 bases short, with 2 bases between. Germline assignment: CDR1 SGHNT and CDR2 YYREEE (reference sequence). CDR3 length: 12 amino acids. This CDR3 reads CASSLVNEKLFF. CDR3 DNA: TGTGCCAGCAGCTTGGTCAATGAAAAACTGTTTTTT.

The chain employs TRBV15 and TRBJ1-1; TRBD1 matches 7 bases. Germline V gene sequence: CDR1 LNHNV, CDR2 YYDKDF (reference sequence). V gave up 2 bases and J gave up 4 bases; unmatched junction bases: 7. The CDR3 length is 15 residues. CDR3 coding DNA: TGTGCCACCAGCAGAAAAAACAGGGGAATCACTGAAGCTTTCTTT. This codes for CATSRKNRGITEAFF.

The rearrangement uses TRBV6-4 and TRBJ2-7; TRBD2 aligns across 10 bases. The germline V gene encodes CDR1 MRHNA and CDR2 SNTAGT. The CDR3 spans 16 residues. J lost 7 bases, V lost 7 bases, and 16 bases had no gene match. CDR3 amino acids: CASIRFSGRARREQYF. CDR3 DNA: TGTGCCAGCATACGGTTCAGCGGGAGGGCCCGTCGGGAGCAGTACTTC.

This chain joins TRBV15 and TRBJ2-1; 11 bases are a match to TRBD2. The germline gives CDR1 LNHNV, CDR2 YYDKDF (reference sequence). The CDR3 has 15 amino acids. V shed 5 bases and J 3 bases; nucleotides not matched to a gene: 3. This CDR3 reads CATSGGLADYNEQFF. CDR3 nucleotides: TGTGCCACCAGCGGGGGACTAGCGGACTACAATGAGCAGTTCTTC. Full variable domain (remainder filled in from reference TRBV15 and TRBJ2-1): DAMVIQNPRYQVTQFGKPVTLSCSQTLNHNVMYWYQQKSSQAPKLLFHYYDKDFNNEADTPDNFQSRRPNTSFCFLDIRSPGLGDTAMYLCATSGGLADYNEQFFGPGTRLTVL.